These 30 T cell receptor beta chains share one sample of origin, sequenced in a study of cytomegalovirus exposure and HLA in healthy donors. PCR employed 60 Vbeta and 13 Jbeta primers. TCRdb's table, derived via immunoSEQ multiplex PCR, lists solely in-frame clones and lacks some. The table has about 120,000 clones, 80% seen once. The sample was PBMCs. Receptors originate from a man younger than 40 in good health and CMV-seropositive.

V is TRBV6-6 and J is TRBJ1-2; tentatively, D is TRBD1 (6 bases). This CDR3 comprises 15 residues. Germline CDR1 is MNHNY and CDR2 is SVGAGI (reference sequence). Trimming removed 2 bases at V and 7 bases at J, with 17 bases between. The CDR3 spells CASSYLIEGVGGYTF. CDR3 DNA sequence: TGTGCCAGCAGTTACCTCATCGAGGGGGTCGGTGGCTACACCTTC.

The rearrangement links TRBV19 to TRBJ1-1, with TRBD1 matching over 7 bases. V shed 5 bases, J shed 4 bases, and the junction held 7 bases outside the gene matches. CDR3 length: 14 amino acids. Looked up from germline, CDR1 is LNHDA and CDR2 is SQIVND (reference sequence). CDR3 amino acids: CASSVKQGFTEAFF. CDR3 in DNA: TGTGCCAGTAGTGTAAAACAGGGGTTCACTGAAGCTTTCTTT.

This sequence joins TRBV6-1 and TRBJ1-2; D is uncertain. Trimming shortened V by 6 bases and J by 7 bases, and 12 bases separated the two germline ends. The CDR3 runs 12 residues. CDR1 MNHNS and CDR2 SASEGT come from the germline V gene. The CDR3 sequence: CASSTGGSGYTF. CDR3 nucleotide sequence: TGTGCCAGCAGCACGGGAGGGTCTGGCTACACCTTC.

The rearrangement links TRBV28 to TRBJ2-5, with 8 bases identical to TRBD1. The germline gives CDR1 MDHEN, CDR2 SYDVKM. This CDR3 has 15 amino acids. V lost 5 bases to trimming and J lost 4 bases; unmatched junction nucleotides: 9. CDR3 sequence reads: CASSITQGVVETQYF. Here the CDR3 DNA reads TGTGCCAGCAGTATTACACAGGGGGTCGTAGAGACCCAGTACTTC. The full variable domain, its missing parts supplied by reference TRBV28 and TRBJ2-5, is DVKVTQSSRYLVKRTGEKVFLECVQDMDHENMFWYRQDPGLGLRLIYFSYDVKMKEKGDIPEGYSVSREKKERFSLILESASTNQTSMYLCASSITQGVVETQYFGPGTRLLVL.

The chain joins TRBV6-1 to TRBJ2-7; unclear D gene. V lost 2 bases and J 5 bases, leaving 7 bases between the germline ends. CDR3 size: 12 residues. The germline V gene has CDR1 MNHNS and CDR2 SASEGT. The CDR3 protein is CASSEFSDEQYF. For the CDR3, the DNA is TGTGCCAGCAGTGAATTCAGCGACGAGCAGTACTTC.

J is TRBJ2-6 and V is TRBV5-6; 8 nucleotides agree with TRBD2. The CDR3 has 17 residues. The junction had 8 bases not matched to a gene; V was cut back by 2 bases and J by 4 bases. Germline loops: CDR1 SGHDT, CDR2 YYEEEE. CDR3 amino acids: CASSLSGGAWGANVLTF. In DNA form, the CDR3 reads TGTGCCAGCAGCTTAAGCGGGGGCGCCTGGGGGGCCAACGTCCTGACTTTC.

The chain employs TRBV6-4 and TRBJ1-5; TRBD1 aligns across 10 bases. This CDR3 has 17 amino acids. Germline values: CDR1 MRHNA, CDR2 SNTAGT. The V segment lost 10 bases and the J segment 6 bases; nucleotides outside the gene matches: 18. CDR3 DNA: TGTGCCAACCCACCGGGACAGGGGAGGGAGAGGGCTCAGCCCCAGCATTTT. Protein sequence: CANPPGQGRERAQPQHF.

The V gene is TRBV14, the J gene TRBJ2-5, with 7 bases matching TRBD1. The CDR3 extends over 14 amino acids. V gave up 5 bases and J gave up 3 bases; unmatched junction bases: 6. Germline loops: CDR1 SGHDN, CDR2 FVKESK. The CDR3 DNA reads as TGTGCCAGCAGCAAAGGGACAGCGAAAGAGACCCAGTACTTC. It specifies CASSKGTAKETQYF.

This rearrangement joins TRBV7-6 to TRBJ2-2; D may be TRBD2 (5 bases). Trimming removed 5 bases from V and 3 bases from J, with 28 bases in between. Germline lookup yields CDR1 SGHVS and CDR2 FNYEAQ. This CDR3 has 20 amino acids. CDR3 coding DNA: TGTGCCAGCAGCCCCTTCCTTGTCGGGGAAACCCGCGGGTACACCGGGGAGCTGTTTTTT. It yields the protein CASSPFLVGETRGYTGELFF.

This chain links TRBV7-2 with TRBJ2-7; possibly TRBD2 for D (7 bases). This CDR3 is 14 amino acids long. Trimming took 1 base from V and 4 from J, leaving 11 bases between them. From germline, CDR1 is SGHTA and CDR2 FQGNSA. DNA for the CDR3: TGTGCCAGCAGCTTAGACGGGGGGCCTTACGAGCAGTACTTC. Translation: CASSLDGGPYEQYF.

The rearrangement joins TRBV5-6 to TRBJ2-7; D call uncertain. Germline CDR1 SGHDT, CDR2 YYEEEE. The CDR3 runs 12 residues. The V gene lost 4 bases and the J gene lost 0 bases, with 5 bases spanning the gap. The CDR3 bases are TGTGCCAGCAGCGATAGCTCCTACGAGCAGTACTTC. Protein product: CASSDSSYEQYF.

The J gene is TRBJ1-3, the V gene TRBV6-6, with D maybe TRBD1 (6 bases). Deletions cut 5 bases from V and 1 base from J, with 9 bases between. CDR1 is MNHNY, CDR2 SVGAGI, per germline (reference sequence). The CDR3 totals 14 residues. CDR3 nucleotide sequence: TGTGCCAGCAGTACAGGGTTTTCTGGAAACACCATATATTTT. As protein: CASSTGFSGNTIYF.

This clone was seen once. The chain has TRBV10-3 and TRBJ1-2; TRBD1 aligns across 9 bases. Germline V gives CDR1 ENHRY, CDR2 SYGVKD. The CDR3 is made up of 15 amino acids. The V and J ends lost 3 bases and 0 bases, in that order; junction bases with no gene match: 2. CDR3 sequence reads: CAISEGQGSNYGYTF. The CDR3 region has the DNA TGTGCCATCAGTGAAGGACAGGGGTCTAACTATGGCTACACCTTC.

V is TRBV4-1 and J is TRBJ2-7; the match to TRBD1 covers 11 bases. Germline CDR1 reads MGHRA; CDR2 reads YSYEKL. V lost 3 bases to trimming and J lost 2 bases; unmatched junction nucleotides: 3. CDR3 length: 15 amino acids. The CDR3 nucleotides read TGCGCCAGCAGCCAGCCGGGACAGGGGGCCTACGAGCAGTACTTC. It translates to CASSQPGQGAYEQYF.

The chain couples TRBV6-5 to TRBJ2-3; TRBD2 matches at 8 bases. The CDR3 contains 15 residues. Trimming took 5 bases from V and 2 from J; bases not matched to a gene: 6. The V gene's germline CDR1 is MNHEY and CDR2 SVGAGI. CDR3 loop: CASSNSGAITDTQYF. The CDR3 DNA follows: TGTGCCAGCAGTAATAGCGGGGCCATCACAGATACGCAGTATTTT.

This chain uses TRBV30 with TRBJ1-5; D gene uncertain. V was trimmed by 5 bases and J by 1 base, leaving 12 bases between them. CDR1 is GTSNPN, CDR2 SVGIG, per germline (reference sequence). CDR3 size: 14 residues. The CDR3 protein is CAWGVGSSNQPQHF. In DNA form, the CDR3 reads TGTGCCTGGGGGGTCGGGAGCAGCAATCAGCCCCAGCATTTT.

Comments on this clone: At one of its ends the junction is not consistent with the germline gene, which may arise from a read error. This chain joins TRBV27 and TRBJ2-6; 8 bases match TRBD1. CDR1 MNHEY and CDR2 SMNVEV come from the germline V gene (reference sequence). The CDR3 is 15 residues long. The CDR3 sequence is CASSLTGAGANGLTF. The CDR3 DNA reads as TGTGCCAGCAGTTTGACAGGGGCTGGGGCCAACGGCCTGACTTTC.

The chain employs TRBV30 and TRBJ1-1, with D perhaps matching TRBD1 (6 bases). This CDR3 has 12 residues. Germline V CDR1 and CDR2: GTSNPN, SVGIG (reference sequence). The V and J ends lost 3 bases and 10 bases respectively, with 15 bases between them. The CDR3: CAWSGQSVGAFF. The CDR3, as DNA: TGTGCCTGGAGCGGACAGTCCGTTGGAGCTTTCTTT.

This clone was seen just once. Compared with germline, one end of the junction differs, possibly owing to a read error. This chain uses TRBV27 with TRBJ2-6; perhaps TRBD1 as D (6 bases). Germline assignment: CDR1 MNHEY and CDR2 SMNVEV (reference sequence). This CDR3 contains 16 residues. The CDR3: CASSPTDRSEANVLTF. The CDR3, as DNA: TGTGCCAGCAGTCCTACAGACAGGTCTGAGGCCAACGTCCTGACTTTC.

The chain employs TRBV7-3 and TRBJ2-7; weak D call: TRBD2 (5 bases). The germline V gene encodes CDR1 SGHTA and CDR2 FQGTGA. The V and J ends lost 5 bases and 3 bases respectively, with 17 bases between them. This CDR3 is 15 amino acids long. The CDR3 region is CASSLMAGGNYEQYF. Written as DNA, the CDR3 is TGTGCCAGCAGCCTCATGGCAGGAGGAAACTACGAGCAGTACTTC.

J is TRBJ2-1 and V is TRBV7-3; 14 bases are shared with TRBD2. Germline loops: CDR1 SGHTA, CDR2 FQGTGA. With 5 bases clipped from V and 1 base from J, the junction kept 10 bases outside the gene matches. CDR3 size: 19 residues. This chain's CDR3 is CASSTRLAGGPRSYNEQFF. The CDR3 DNA is TGTGCCAGCAGCACACGACTAGCGGGGGGGCCGCGTTCCTACAATGAGCAGTTCTTC. Full variable domain (missing parts from reference TRBV7-3 and TRBJ2-1): GAGVSQTPSNKVTEKGKYVELRCDPISGHTALYWYRQSLGQGPEFLIYFQGTGAADDSGLPNDRFFAVRPEGSVSTLKIQRTERGDSAVYLCASSTRLAGGPRSYNEQFFGPGTRLTVL.

The genes are TRBV7-3 and TRBJ2-2; 7 positions agree with TRBD1. Germline V gene lookup returns CDR1 SGHTA and CDR2 FQGTGA. The CDR3 runs to 15 residues. J was trimmed by 6 bases and V by 2 bases; bases with no gene match: 6. As DNA, the CDR3 is TGTGCCAGCAGCTTACAAGGGGGCGGCGCCGGGGAGCTGTTTTTT. Translating it yields CASSLQGGGAGELFF.

The sample holds a few counts of this clone. The chain employs TRBV7-8 and TRBJ2-3, with 10 bases identical to TRBD2. The ends lost 3 bases at V and 2 bases at J; junction bases unmatched: 5. The CDR3 runs to 16 residues. Germline CDR1 and CDR2: SGHVS and FQNEAQ. CDR3 residues: CASSFSGGRSTDTQYF. The CDR3 bases are TGTGCCAGCAGCTTTAGCGGGGGGCGATCCACAGATACGCAGTATTTT. Using reference TRBV7-8 and TRBJ2-3 for the parts outside the CDR3, the full variable domain is GAGVSQSPRYKVAKRGQDVALRCDPISGHVSLFWYQQALGQGPEFLTYFQNEAQLDKSGLPSDRFFAERPEGSVSTLKIQRTQQEDSAVYLCASSFSGGRSTDTQYFGPGTRLTVL.

CDR3 sequence reads: CAWSKGTTSPLHF. The CDR3 DNA is TGTGCCTGGAGTAAAGGGACTACTTCACCCCTCCACTTT. The chain uses TRBV30 and TRBJ1-6; D is possibly TRBD1 (5 bases). The CDR3 spans 13 residues. V was clipped by 2 bases and J by 9 bases, with 11 bases between them. Germline V CDR1 and CDR2: GTSNPN, SVGIG (reference sequence).

In the case of this clone: It may be a read error: a sequence one base away is much more abundant. CDR3 DNA: TGTGCCAGCAGCTTGGGAGTGAACACTGAAGCTTTCTTT. Amino acid sequence: CASSLGVNTEAFF. The chain couples TRBV5-6 to TRBJ1-1, with D uncertain. The CDR3 extends over 13 amino acids. Trimming removed 0 bases from V and 0 bases from J, with 3 bases in between. Germline V gene sequence: CDR1 SGHDT, CDR2 YYEEEE.

This clone appeared a few times. This chain connects TRBV28 to TRBJ2-2; 7 bases are a match to TRBD1. Germline CDR1 and CDR2: MDHEN and SYDVKM. The length of the CDR3 is 19 residues. The junction had 15 bases not matched to a gene; V was cut back by 5 bases and J by 0 bases. The CDR3 bases are TGTGCCAGCAGTCCCACCGTCCGGACAGGCAAGACGAACACCGGGGAGCTGTTTTTT. Amino acid sequence: CASSPTVRTGKTNTGELFF.

The CDR3 reads CASSLARGAGTHQETQYF. DNA for the CDR3: TGCGCCAGCAGCTTGGCCAGGGGCGCAGGGACCCACCAAGAGACCCAGTACTTC. V gene TRBV5-1 combines with J gene TRBJ2-5, with a weak D call TRBD1 (6 bases). Germline lookup yields CDR1 SGHRS and CDR2 YFSETQ. The V end lost 0 bases, the J end lost 0 bases, and 18 bases lay between the germline ends. The CDR3 is 18 residues long.

The chain uses TRBV6-5 and TRBJ1-5, with 7 bases that match TRBD1. Germline trimming cut 5 bases from V and 6 bases from J; bases unmatched to any gene: 4. Germline V lookup: CDR1 MNHEY, CDR2 SVGAGI. The CDR3 has 13 residues. As DNA, the CDR3 is TGTGCCAGCAGTCGACAGGGAGGTCAGCCCCAGCATTTT. Translation gives CASSRQGGQPQHF.

There are a few counts of this clone. The V gene is TRBV28, the J gene TRBJ2-7; 7 bases are shared with TRBD1. The V gene end was trimmed by 4 bases and the J gene end by 5 bases; junction bases not matched to a gene: 8. Per germline, CDR1 MDHEN and CDR2 SYDVKM. The CDR3 extends over 14 amino acids. This CDR3 is CASSSETGSHEQYF. In DNA form, the CDR3 reads TGTGCCAGCAGTTCCGAGACAGGGTCCCACGAGCAGTACTTC.

The CDR3 here is CASSLFSDLNTEAFF. The CDR3 DNA follows: TGCGCCAGCAGCTTGTTTTCAGACTTGAACACTGAAGCTTTCTTT. V usage is TRBV5-1 and J usage is TRBJ1-1, with D uncertain. The V and J ends lost 1 base and 0 bases respectively, with 10 bases between them. The CDR3 loop spans 15 amino acids. Germline V lookup: CDR1 SGHRS, CDR2 YFSETQ.